The 9 T cell receptor beta chains reported below all come from one sample, sequenced in a study of Tregs in tolerant kidney transplant recipients (dated by TCRdb to between 2017 and 2020). Libraries were prepared through the immunoSEQ multiplex PCR assay. Entries here come from immuneACCESS through TCRdb and include only in-frame sequences with V and J called. Some clones fail to appear in such tables; in the studies checked, an unresolved V gene covers under half of the shortfall, and the cause of the remainder is unknown. Within this sample are about 77,000 clones, with roughly 98% of them counted one time only. Of the sample, 0.55% to 0.6% is held by the ten largest clones. What the time point label conveys for this sample: blood sample drawn before combined kidney and bone marrow transplant. Here the sequenced sample was CD4+ T cells from blood, taken before the transplant. Receptors were obtained from a human donor who received a combined kidney and bone marrow transplant.

The chain has TRBV7-3 and TRBJ1-3; D remains ambiguous. The germline gives CDR1 SGHTA, CDR2 FQGTGA. Between the trimmed V and J ends, which lost 2 bases and 3 bases, there was a span of 11 bases. The CDR3 has 15 amino acids. Written as DNA, the CDR3 is TGTGCCAGCAGCTTAGTGGGCTTTGGTGGAAACACCATATATTTT. Its translation is CASSLVGFGGNTIYF.

The chain combines TRBV11-1 with TRBJ2-7, with 8 bases lining up with TRBD1. The junction had 4 bases not matched to a gene; V was cut back by 3 bases and J by 0 bases. The CDR3 loop spans 15 amino acids. CDR1 and CDR2 from the germline V gene are SGHAT and FQDESV (reference sequence). The CDR3 DNA sequence: TGTGCCAGCAGCTTGACAGGGGTGAGCTCCTACGAGCAGTACTTC. The encoded protein is CASSLTGVSSYEQYF.

The V call is TRBV7-2, the J call TRBJ2-7; 12 nucleotides agree with TRBD2. The CDR3 contains 15 residues. Trimming at V came to 5 bases and at J to 3 bases, leaving 5 bases not matched to a gene. In germline, CDR1 is SGHTA, CDR2 FQGNSA. The DNA for the CDR3 is TGTGCCAGCAGCCGGCAGACTAGCGGGGGCTACGAGCAGTACTTC. Translating gives CASSRQTSGGYEQYF.

V usage is TRBV11-3 and J usage is TRBJ2-3; 12 bases map to TRBD2. V lost 3 bases and J lost 6; bases outside the gene matches: 4. Germline V gene data show CDR1 as SGHNT and CDR2 as YENEEA. The length of the CDR3 is 15 residues. CDR3 sequence: CASSLLAGGQDTQYF. CDR3 sequence (DNA): TGTGCCAGCAGCTTGCTAGCGGGGGGGCAGGATACGCAGTATTTT.

V is TRBV18 and J is TRBJ2-1; 9 nucleotides line up with TRBD1. CDR3 length: 17 residues. Trimming cost V 5 bases and J 0 bases; bases outside gene matches: 8. Looked up from germline, CDR1 is KGHSH and CDR2 is LQKENI. For the CDR3, the DNA is TGTGCCAGCTCAACCGGGACAGGGCTAAGCTCCTACAATGAGCAGTTCTTC. Residues: CASSTGTGLSSYNEQFF.

The rearrangement joins TRBV5-1 to TRBJ1-5; perhaps TRBD1 as D (5 bases). The CDR3 has 15 amino acids. CDR1 is SGHRS, CDR2 YFSETQ, per germline. Trimming removed 6 bases at V and 2 bases at J, with 15 bases between. The CDR3 reads CASKKTVSGNQPQHF. DNA for the CDR3: TGCGCCAGCAAAAAGACAGTTTCGGGCAATCAGCCCCAGCATTTT.

V gene TRBV5-1 combines with J gene TRBJ2-5; possible D gene TRBD2, 6 bases. CDR1 is SGHRS, CDR2 YFSETQ, per germline. The CDR3 extends over 15 amino acids. V lost 3 bases and J lost 5, with 17 bases in between. The CDR3 sequence: CASSWRGGKRETQYF. The CDR3 nucleotides read TGCGCCAGCAGCTGGAGGGGCGGTAAGCGGGAGACCCAGTACTTC.

This chain joins TRBV7-2 and TRBJ2-3, with 8 nucleotides matching TRBD1. Germline trimming cut 5 bases from V and 3 bases from J; bases unmatched to any gene: 7. The CDR3 spans 15 residues. Germline V lookup: CDR1 SGHTA, CDR2 FQGNSA. DNA for the CDR3: TGTGCCAGCAGCCTCCGACAGGGGAAGACAGATACGCAGTATTTT. This codes for CASSLRQGKTDTQYF.

The V and J genes are TRBV5-1 and TRBJ1-5, with D uncertain. This CDR3 is built from 13 residues. V dropped 0 bases and J dropped 6 bases, with 7 bases sitting between them. The V gene's germline CDR1 is SGHRS and CDR2 YFSETQ. In DNA, the CDR3 is TGCGCCAGCAGCTTGGTTGGGCTTCAGCCCCAGCATTTT. Amino acid sequence: CASSLVGLQPQHF.